This T cell receptor (beta chain) comes out of a study of blood T cell repertoires in COVID-19 (dated by TCRdb to 2020 to 2022). Turning to the overall study: Samples from collaborators originated in the United States, Italy and Spain and spanned both the acute and convalescent phases of COVID-19. The material from the prospective study consisted of cDNA or gDNA derived from T cells, B-cell-depleted T cells, or PBMCs. Deeply sampled blood TCRbeta repertoires from subjects exposed to, actively infected with, or recovered from COVID-19 were included in the dataset. The repertoires were made available in a free public database intended to serve as a resource for research on the immune response to SARS-CoV-2. Samples came from the ongoing ImmuneRACE study (first 160 participants) plus 1,254 subjects from 6 global collaborators. Sample metadata almost always included a de-identified subject ID, COVID-19 status, age in years and sex. Where available, HLA class I and class II types were taken from metadata supplied by the sample provider and were not determined by assay-based typing.

The immunoSEQ Assay, a bias-controlled multiplex PCR, was used to amplify TCRbeta CDR3 regions from genomic DNA. The authors processed their data as follows. The number of nucleated cells in each sample was estimated from the amplification of reference gene primers within the assay. To quantify the absolute abundance of each unique TCRbeta CDR3 rearrangement, sequence reads were collapsed and filtered. Productive Simpson clonality was computed per sample as the square root of Simpson's diversity index over productive rearrangements. Held by TCRdb, this immuneACCESS table contains in-frame sequences only and omits some clones. Under half of the omission traces to an unresolved V gene where checked; the cause of the rest is unknown. That table gives V, J and clone size, and the DNA gave D and trimming. The table for this sample lists 70,000 or so clones; 90% of them were counted only once. The top ten clones comprise just over 9% of the sample.

From the cysteine up to the phenylalanine, the CDR3 has a length of 14 residues. Just the 42-base CDR3 DNA is kept, in frame starting at base 1. CDR1 and CDR2, per the germline V gene (reference sequence), are SGHAT and FQDESV. From V the trimming removes 7 bases and from J it removes 4 bases, while the gene matches leave 5 bases of the junction unaccounted for. Collaborating institutions collected whole blood in K2EDTA tubes following their own protocols. Collaborator samples were shipped for TCRbeta analysis as frozen whole blood, isolated PBMCs, or DNA extracted from either sample type. Notes on this clone: Its antigen has not been determined. There are no base qualities to consult, and no much larger clone falls within one base.

Beyond this particular receptor, the publication reports: The amount of clinical and demographic metadata varied by source and participant and was provided uncurated.

This receptor was identified in a human donor in a cohort sampled during active COVID-19. The V and J genes are TRBV11-1 and TRBJ2-3, with 10 bases aligning to TRBD1. Sequencing was carried out using peripheral blood. The CDR3: CASKRQGASDTQYF. Read as DNA, the sequence is TGTGCCAGCAAACGACAGGGGGCATCAGATACGCAGTATTTT.